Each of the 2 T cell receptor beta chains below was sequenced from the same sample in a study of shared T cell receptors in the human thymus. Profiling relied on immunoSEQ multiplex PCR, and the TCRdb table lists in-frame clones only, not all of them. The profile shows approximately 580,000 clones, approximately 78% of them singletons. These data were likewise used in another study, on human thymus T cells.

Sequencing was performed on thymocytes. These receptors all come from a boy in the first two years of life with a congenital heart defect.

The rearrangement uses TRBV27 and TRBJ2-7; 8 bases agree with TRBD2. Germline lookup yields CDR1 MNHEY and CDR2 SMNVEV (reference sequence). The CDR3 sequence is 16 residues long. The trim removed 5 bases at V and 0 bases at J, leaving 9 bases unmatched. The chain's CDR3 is CASSPREGSTSYEQYF. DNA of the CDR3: TGTGCCAGCAGTCCCCGGGAGGGCTCAACCTCCTACGAGCAGTACTTC.

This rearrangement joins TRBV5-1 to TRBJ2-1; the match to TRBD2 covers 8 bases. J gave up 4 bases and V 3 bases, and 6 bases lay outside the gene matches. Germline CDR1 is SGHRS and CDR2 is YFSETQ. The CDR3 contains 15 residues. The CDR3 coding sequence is TGCGCCAGCAGCTCGGGGACTAGATCTTACAATGAGCAGTTCTTC. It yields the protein CASSSGTRSYNEQFF.